This T cell receptor beta chain was captured by sequencing in a study of T cell repertoires in cytomegalovirus infection. The wider study: Researchers turned to recently identified HLA-C-restricted CMV epitopes as well as well-studied HLA-B-restricted ones. Public TCR beta signatures marked donors with CMV infection and the matching HLA.

The CDR3 has 13 residues. In germline, CDR1 is MDHEN, CDR2 SYDVKM. V shed 7 bases and J shed 3 bases, with 12 bases lying between them. Study-wide results and limits: Ex vivo responses were dominated by HLA-C-restricted CMV-specific TCR beta clonotypes. Identification of carriers of CMV plus the relevant HLA was performed using cumulative public TCR beta family frequency.

TCRdb reprocessed the reads with MiXCR, giving one entry per CDR3 protein. Here the sample spans approximately 300,000 distinct CDR3 sequences, approximately 25% being singletons. The sample holds a few counts of this clonotype. Its matching antigen is unknown. Material: cultured PBMCs, obtained from culture after CMV antigen stimulation. The chain joins TRBV28 to TRBJ1-2; no clear D gene. The receptor was derived from a human donor in good health (CMV status not recorded). Some clones in this sample may be carry-over from other donors' samples. Here the CDR3 DNA reads TGTGCCAGCAAGAATAAGAGGGACTATGGCTACACCTTC. It encodes CASKNKRDYGYTF.